This TCR beta chain was captured in a study of cytomegalovirus exposure and HLA in healthy donors (TCRdb year 2017). In the study overall: According to an earlier analysis of around 600 of the donors, 150 million to 200 million T cells yielded roughly 100 million unique TCR beta sequences and 276 Gb of sequence data. An early release covering around 630 HLA-typed donors comprised roughly 300 gigabases of sequencing data and approximately 80 million unique TCR sequences. The genetic ancestry cluster associated with self-reported Caucasian donors included roughly 84% of the approximately 410 genotyped donors. The study was designed to test whether signatures of past pathogen exposure could be identified by cataloging public T cell receptors. The study used immunosequencing to profile the T cell repertoires of approximately 650 subjects and linked those repertoires to cytomegalovirus serostatus. Besides the first cohort of roughly 660 subjects, a separate validation cohort made up of over 95 different subjects was used. To predict cytomegalovirus infection status, the study brought together high-throughput TCR immunosequencing, statistical association of individual TCRs with disease status, and machine learning. A later analysis re-examined previously published TCR beta repertoires from over 500 donors and added high-resolution HLA genotyping to investigate patterns of TCR occurrence. The later analysis used no new phenotypic data to find candidate immune exposures, relying instead on TCR beta sequences and their occurrence across donors. In an earlier analysis of 587 of the donors, high-throughput TCR beta sequencing was used to judge whether each TCR beta V gene segment behaved as functional or pseudogenic. Donor age, sex, ethnicity and CMV serostatus were collected together with the repertoire data. A later genetic analysis used genome-wide SNP genotypes for 398 of the 666 donors, treating that subset as a discovery cohort. All discovery cohort repertoires had been generated using a single sequencing platform. HLA typing included class I and class II loci at four-digit resolution. The number of donors typed differed by locus, with about 629-630 for A, B, C, DRB1 and DQB1, around 500 for DQA1, about 610 for DPA1, and under 490 for DPB1. About 5 DR-DQ haplotypes were handled as single units for association and clustering, since linkage in the cohort was strong. Across 398 genotyped donors of the cohort, an average of about 240,000 unique TCR beta nucleotide sequences per donor were sequenced, and 15% to 20% of those sequences were non-productive. The paper's findings and limits, for the study overall: The cohort was sequenced for TCR beta chains only, and without alpha or paired-chain data the features that could be detected were limited. Because counts were too low, 15 to 20 rarely observed V segments, including chromosome 9 orphons, were excluded from the earlier analysis of around 590 of the donors. A further reported finding was that TCR beta sequences accurately predicted the HLA-A and HLA-B alleles for most subjects in the first cohort. A later analysis associated roughly 17,000 TCR beta sequences with specific HLA alleles at a false discovery rate of 0.05. The study listed over 150 TCR beta chains as associated with cytomegalovirus. The authors suggested that the approach could potentially be generalized to other disease states and immunological phenotypes. Roughly uniform sequencing depth across donors was assumed in presence/absence analyses, although this assumption may not hold. In vitro tests confirmed that a few of the cytomegalovirus-associated TCR beta chains recognize cytomegalovirus antigens. Correlated functional status among segregating V segments might reflect linkage disequilibrium, but an unknown experimental factor could not be ruled out. In both the original and validation cohorts, the classifier was reported to diagnose cytomegalovirus status with high specificity and sensitivity. V-gene and J-gene trimming of TCR beta chains was associated with a missense DCLRE1C variant in a later genetic analysis, and the association was replicated in an independent cohort. Some IMGT-functional V segments, including TRBV6-2 and TRBV6-3, could not be told apart with the 87-base-pair reads, so those segments were excluded. In a later analysis, most CMV-associated TCR beta chains were found to appear HLA-restricted, with HLA associations seemingly driven largely by CMV exposure. When HLA alleles, especially DR and DQ, strongly co-occurred, TCR associations were difficult to assign to individual alleles. In a later genetic analysis, fewer N-insertions in productive TCRs were reported among donors in an Asian-associated ancestry cluster than the roughly 640-donor mean. In a later analysis, several top co-occurrence clusters were reported to appear linked to parvovirus B19, influenza, CMV and Epstein-Barr virus. Broadly in line with IMGT annotations, most TCR beta V segments showed up in productive rearrangements about 87% or about 30% of the time in an earlier analysis of roughly 590 of the donors. Because HLA typing was missing for some donors at each locus, association tests included only the typed subset. In a later analysis, TCR association rates were found to vary across HLA loci, with the most associated TCRs seen for DRB1 alleles and the fewest for HLA-C alleles. CMV serostatus was the only immune exposure information available for the cohort. Most TCR sequences were seen in very few donors, while some public TCRs were found in many individuals. In a later analysis, HLA-associated TCR beta chains were found to be more clonally expanded and to have lower generation probabilities than equally common non-associated chains. A cluster of highly shared sequence variants was judged likely to represent a technical artifact of the sequencing pipeline.

V loses 4 bases, J loses 4 bases, and the germline ends lie 12 bases apart. In the germline V gene (reference sequence), CDR1 corresponds to SEHNR and CDR2 to FQNEAQ. The CDR3 numbers 14 residues from cysteine through phenylalanine. Only the CDR3 portion is preserved as DNA: 42 bases, with reading frame beginning at the first base. Comments on this clone: Its antigen remains undetermined. The record has no base qualities; no much larger clone is one base away.

Library preparation was by the immunoSEQ multiplex PCR assay. For the multiplex PCR, a mixture combining 60 forward primers for TCR Vbeta segments and 13 reverse primers for TCR Jbeta segments was used. The CDR3 region of rearranged TCR beta genes was amplified from genomic DNA with a multiplex PCR assay. Amplified TCR beta libraries were sequenced as 87-base-pair reads on the Illumina HiSeq System. The paper's data handling went like this. Across the 700 or so repertoires, a later analysis counted 75 million to 90 million unique TCR beta chains, around 11 million of which were shared by at least two donors. Raw reads were error-corrected and collapsed into unique sequences with a nearest-neighbor algorithm that merged closely related sequences to remove PCR and sequencing errors. CDR3 sequences were aligned to IMGT reference sequences to assign V, D and J gene segments. Each retained sequence needed at least a six-nucleotide match to both a V gene segment and a J gene segment. Rearrangements were called productive when the CDR3 lacked stop codons and stayed in frame with V and J; all others were non-productive. Following IMGT convention, CDR3 was defined as the stretch from the second conserved V-encoded cysteine up to the conserved J-encoded phenylalanine. The earlier analysis of 550 to 650 of the donors excluded any sequence lacking an unambiguous match to a single V gene segment. In an earlier analysis of several hundred of the donors, V segments were called functional above 56.7% productive rearrangements and were called segregating when the between-donor standard deviation exceeded 5%. A statistical classification framework was built to diagnose cytomegalovirus status from the catalog of TCR beta chain sequences. V and J gene assignment, in a later analysis, came from comparing TCR nucleotide sequences with IMGT/GENE-DB human TR gene sequences. In a later analysis, CDR3 sequences and most-parsimonious VDJ recombination scenarios were assigned using the TCRdist pipeline. In a later analysis, every TCR beta chain was defined by the combination of its CDR3 amino acid sequence and its V-gene family, and reads without a unique V-gene family were dropped. In a later analysis, 500 to 650 highly shared, low-generation-probability nucleotide sequences were removed to address suspected cross-contamination and a sequencing artifact. For each public chain, a later analysis derived a clonal expansion index from normalized ranks of inferred template counts within each repertoire. A later analysis computed generation probabilities with a VDJ recombination model fitted to out-of-frame rearrangements, and checked the results against IGoR. A later analysis scored TCR-TCR, TCR-HLA and TCR-CMV co-occurrence with hypergeometric tests, applying a repertoire-size bias correction to TCR pairs. False discovery rates were estimated in a later analysis by permuting HLA or CMV assignments 20 times. In a later analysis, co-occurring TCRs were grouped using DBSCAN, and TCRdist sequence similarity was added for clustering within HLA-allele-positive subsets. Repertoires with fewer than 30,000 or more than 120,000 public chains were left out of co-occurrence clustering, as were a handful of repertoires with anomalous nucleotide sharing. Drawn from immuneACCESS, this table holds only the in-frame rearrangements with V and J called that TCRdb kept. Clones are partly lost; checked studies trace under half to an unresolved V gene and leave the rest unexplained. V and J calls and clone size are copied from that table; D and trimming were computed from the DNA. The sample profile shows under 150,000 clones; roughly 77% of them were found once. The ten top clones hold about 3% of the sample.

The cohort was made up of approximately 670 healthy bone marrow donors. At the time of sampling, every cohort member was nominally healthy, though immune exposures that went unrecorded were likely present. The donor tested CMV seronegative and was one of the 352 seronegative cohort members. A peripheral blood sample was collected from each donor, and TCR beta sequencing was performed on peripheral blood mononuclear cells. Genomic DNA was extracted from the blood cell samples with the Qiagen DNeasy Blood Extraction Kit. The sequenced material came from PBMCs. This sequence originates from a female donor in good health and CMV-seronegative. The chain joins TRBV7-9 to TRBJ2-3, with a weak D call of TRBD2 (6 bases match). The CDR3 loop reads CASSYGGTADTQYF. The DNA reads as follows: TGTGCCAGCAGCTACGGCGGGACCGCAGATACGCAGTATTTT.